The rows below give T cell receptor beta chains drawn from one sample of a study of blood T cells in healthy people across ages. Each CDR3 protein is one row after TCRdb ran MiXCR on the 5' RACE reads. The data contain over 1,500,000 distinct CDR3 sequences, just under 50% of them seen just once; the ten biggest clones take up around 2.1%. Sequenced material: blood. The receptors were gathered from a woman between 40 and 55 years old in good health. Each CDR3 is given with its conserved first and last residue. D genes are given only for firm matches. A clone size is listed for some rows: how often the clone was seen (once, few, many), or a class if it is expanded.

abundance	d_gene	v_gene	j_gene	CDR3aa	CDR3nt
-	-	TRBV3-1	TRBJ2-7	CASLQNREIGEQYF	TGTGCCAGTCTCCAAAACAGGGAAATTGGCGAGCAGTACTTC
-	TRBD1	TRBV18	TRBJ1-2	CASSPRDSAFNYGYTF	TGTGCCAGCTCACCTCGGGACAGCGCTTTTAACTATGGCTACACCTTC
few	-	TRBV28	TRBJ2-1	CASSLDDISYNEQFF	TGTGCCAGCAGTTTAGACGACATTTCCTACAATGAGCAGTTCTTC
-	TRBD2	TRBV19	TRBJ2-7	CASAKLATYEQYF	TGTGCCAGTGCAAAACTAGCGACGTACGAGCAGTACTTC
-	-	TRBV7-9	TRBJ2-1	CASSRVLAYNEQFF	TGTGCCAGCAGCCGGGTCTTAGCCTACAATGAGCAGTTCTTC
-	-	TRBV21-1	TRBJ2-4	CASSCRDTSSLAKNIQYF	TGTGCCAGCAGCTGCCGGGACACCAGTTCCTTAGCCAAAAACATTCAGTACTTC
-	-	TRBV2	TRBJ1-6	CASKGASSYNSPLHF	TGTGCCAGCAAAGGTGCGAGCTCCTATAATTCACCCCTCCACTTT
-	-	TRBV6-6	TRBJ1-4	CASSTTKPGSREKLFF	TGTGCCAGCAGTACGACAAAACCGGGATCAAGGGAAAAACTGTTTTTT
few	-	TRBV7-9	TRBJ1-2	CASSLASQGSGYTF	TGTGCCAGCAGCTTAGCTTCCCAGGGGAGTGGCTACACCTTC
-	-	TRBV9	TRBJ1-6	CASSPGGQGSSPLHF	TGTGCCAGCAGCCCCGGGGGGCAGGGTAGCTCACCCCTCCACTTT
few	-	TRBV6-1	TRBJ1-5	CASSEGSRGHQPQHF	TGTGCCAGCAGTGAAGGATCCAGGGGCCATCAGCCCCAGCATTTT
-	TRBD2	TRBV20-1	TRBJ2-3	CSATLTSRGGDTQYF	TGCAGTGCAACGCTGACTAGCCGCGGAGGGGATACGCAGTATTTT
-	TRBD1	TRBV29-1	TRBJ1-1	CSVEALSRGTEAFF	TGCAGCGTTGAAGCCCTGAGCAGGGGGACTGAAGCTTTCTTT
few	-	TRBV12-3/TRBV12-4	TRBJ1-5	CASSRTAHQPQHF	TGTGCCAGCAGTAGGACGGCTCATCAGCCCCAGCATTTT
few	-	TRBV4-3	TRBJ2-1	CASSLIRGARDEQFF	TGCGCCAGCAGCCTCATCCGGGGGGCCAGAGATGAGCAGTTCTTC
few	-	TRBV29-1	TRBJ1-1	CSVSTASNTEAFF	TGCAGCGTTTCGACAGCGTCGAACACTGAAGCTTTCTTT
-	-	TRBV5-1	TRBJ2-3	CASSSGTGPTDTQYF	TGCGCCAGCAGCAGCGGGACAGGCCCCACAGATACGCAGTATTTT
few	TRBD2	TRBV4-3	TRBJ2-1	CASSHLAGGNNEQFF	TGCGCCAGCAGCCACCTAGCGGGGGGTAACAATGAGCAGTTCTTC
-	-	TRBV6-5	TRBJ2-5	CASRKFQLETQYF	TGTGCCAGCAGGAAGTTCCAGCTGGAGACCCAGTACTTC
once	TRBD2	TRBV6-1	TRBJ2-1	CASSLPGLAGAMGETQFF	TGTGCCAGCAGCCTCCCGGGACTAGCGGGGGCTATGGGGGAGACCCAGTTCTTC
-	-	TRBV4-2	TRBJ2-7	CASSATERAYEQYF	TGTGCCAGCAGTGCGACCGAACGAGCCTACGAGCAGTACTTC
few	TRBD1	TRBV7-3	TRBJ1-2	CASRIRDRVSGYTF	TGTGCCAGTAGGATCCGGGACAGGGTTTCGGGCTACACCTTC